These T cell receptor beta chains were read from a single sample in a study of tumor-infiltrating lymphocytes in primary liver carcinoma. One entry per CDR3 protein, called by TCRdb with MiXCR from the multiplex PCR reads. The data show 100,000 or so distinct CDR3 sequences, with about four fifths seen just once and 15% to 25% held by the top ten. Sequencing was carried out using liver tumor tissue from sampling region 3. The source is a middle-aged man with primary liver carcinoma and hepatitis B virus infection. Each CDR3 is given with its conserved first and last residue. The order of the fields is J gene, clone size, V gene, D gene, CDR3 DNA, CDR3 protein. D genes are given only for firm matches. Size is stated for part of the rows, as once, few or many counts, or as a class when the clone is expanded.

j_call: TRBJ2-3
clone_size: few
v_call: TRBV29-1
d_call: TRBD1
cdr3_nt: TGCAACGTTGGGGAACAGGGGCAGCCCCAGTATTTT
cdr3_aa: CNVGEQGQPQYF

j_call: TRBJ2-7
clone_size: .
v_call: TRBV12-3/TRBV12-4
d_call: .
cdr3_nt: TGTACCAGCAGTTCAGGGTGGGCCATATCCTGCGAGCAGTACTTC
cdr3_aa: CTSSSGWAISCEQYF

j_call: TRBJ2-3
clone_size: .
v_call: TRBV6-2/TRBV6-3
d_call: TRBD2
cdr3_nt: TGTGTCAGCAATTACACCCTAGCGGGAGGCCCAGAGTATTTT
cdr3_aa: CVSNYTLAGGPEYF

j_call: TRBJ2-6
clone_size: .
v_call: TRBV6-5
d_call: .
cdr3_nt: TGTGCCAGCAGATACAGGGTCTCTGGGGCCAACGTCCTGAATTTC
cdr3_aa: CASRYRVSGANVLNF

j_call: TRBJ2-2
clone_size: .
v_call: TRBV12-3/TRBV12-4
d_call: .
cdr3_nt: TGTGCCAGCAGTGGCTGCGTAGCGAGGTATACCGGGGAGCTGCTTTTT
cdr3_aa: CASSGCVARYTGELLF

j_call: TRBJ2-7
clone_size: .
v_call: TRBV12-3/TRBV12-4
d_call: .
cdr3_nt: TGTGCCAGCAGACAGGGACCGGGCAACTACAAGCAGTACTTC
cdr3_aa: CASRQGPGNYKQYF

j_call: TRBJ1-6
clone_size: .
v_call: TRBV6-6
d_call: TRBD1
cdr3_nt: TGTGGCAGCAGTGTGGGAACAGGGGGGAATTCACCCCTCCACTTT
cdr3_aa: CGSSVGTGGNSPLHF

j_call: TRBJ2-1
clone_size: .
v_call: TRBV7-9
d_call: .
cdr3_nt: TGTGCCAGCAGTGACAGTTTATCTGAAAACAATAATCAGTTCTTC
cdr3_aa: CASSDSLSENNNQFF

j_call: TRBJ2-1
clone_size: many
v_call: TRBV7-9
d_call: TRBD2
cdr3_nt: TGTGCCAGCAGCCGGACTAGCGGACAACTAAACTACAATGAGCAGTTCTTC
cdr3_aa: CASSRTSGQLNYNEQFF

j_call: TRBJ2-5
clone_size: .
v_call: TRBV5-1
d_call: TRBD2
cdr3_nt: TGTGCCAGCAAGAGCGGGAGGCTTCAAGAGACTCAGTACTTC
cdr3_aa: CASKSGRLQETQYF

j_call: TRBJ2-1
clone_size: .
v_call: TRBV29-1
d_call: .
cdr3_nt: TGCAGCGTTGATGTGAGTTGGGGGGCATACAATGATCAGTTCTTC
cdr3_aa: CSVDVSWGAYNDQFF

j_call: TRBJ1-1
clone_size: many
v_call: TRBV7-3
d_call: TRBD1
cdr3_nt: TGTGCCAGCAGCTTAAACCCAGGGGGCTCCACTGAAGCTTTCTTT
cdr3_aa: CASSLNPGGSTEAFF

j_call: TRBJ2-3
clone_size: medium-sized
v_call: TRBV12-3/TRBV12-4
d_call: TRBD1
cdr3_nt: TGTGCCAGCAGTTTAGACAGACAGGGAAGCACAGATACGCAGTATTTT
cdr3_aa: CASSLDRQGSTDTQYF

j_call: TRBJ2-2
clone_size: .
v_call: TRBV12-3/TRBV12-4
d_call: .
cdr3_nt: TGTGCCAGCAGCTTCCGCACGGGGGGCTTAGTGAACACCGGGGAACTGTTTTTT
cdr3_aa: CASSFRTGGLVNTGELFF

j_call: TRBJ1-3
clone_size: .
v_call: TRBV29-1
d_call: .
cdr3_nt: TGCGGCGTTGTGGTAGGGGGAAACACCATATATTTT
cdr3_aa: CGVVVGGNTIYF

j_call: TRBJ2-7
clone_size: .
v_call: TRBV4-1
d_call: TRBD2
cdr3_nt: TGCGCCAGCAACCGGGCCGAGACTAGCTTGGGCGAGCAGTACTTC
cdr3_aa: CASNRAETSLGEQYF

j_call: TRBJ2-1
clone_size: .
v_call: TRBV5-4
d_call: .
cdr3_nt: TGTGCCAGCAGCTCCATTGCGGCTAGCTCCTACAAAGAGCAGTTCTTC
cdr3_aa: CASSSIAASSYKEQFF

j_call: TRBJ2-2
clone_size: .
v_call: TRBV29-1
d_call: TRBD1
cdr3_nt: TGCAGTGTCGAGACAGGGGGTCTGATCGGGGAGCTGTTTTTT
cdr3_aa: CSVETGGLIGELFF

j_call: TRBJ1-1
clone_size: .
v_call: TRBV2
d_call: .
cdr3_nt: TGTGCCAGCAACGACCAGACCAACACTGAAGCTTTCTTT
cdr3_aa: CASNDQTNTEAFF

j_call: TRBJ2-3
clone_size: .
v_call: TRBV29-1
d_call: .
cdr3_nt: TGCAGCGTTGAGGGTGGGGCCGGCATCACAGATACGGAGTGTTTT
cdr3_aa: CSVEGGAGITDTECF

j_call: TRBJ1-1
clone_size: .
v_call: TRBV6-5
d_call: .
cdr3_nt: TGTGTCAGCGGTTACGGGGGTGCGGGAGGTGAGGCTTTCTTT
cdr3_aa: CVSGYGGAGGEAFF

j_call: TRBJ2-5
clone_size: .
v_call: TRBV29-1
d_call: .
cdr3_nt: TGCACCGTTGAAGGCGGGCTCGAGGAGACCCAGTACTTT
cdr3_aa: CTVEGGLEETQYF

j_call: TRBJ2-3
clone_size: .
v_call: TRBV6-2/TRBV6-3
d_call: TRBD2
cdr3_nt: TGTGCCAGCAGCTACCTAGCGGGAGAGCCGACAGATACGCAGTATTTT
cdr3_aa: CASSYLAGEPTDTQYF

j_call: TRBJ2-3
clone_size: .
v_call: TRBV11-2
d_call: .
cdr3_nt: TGTGCCAGTAGCTGGGGGATAGTGCAGCCAGATACGCAGTATTTT
cdr3_aa: CASSWGIVQPDTQYF

j_call: TRBJ1-6
clone_size: .
v_call: TRBV9
d_call: TRBD1
cdr3_nt: TGTGCCAGCAGCGTGGGGGGACAGAACTCCTATAATTCACCCCTCCACTTT
cdr3_aa: CASSVGGQNSYNSPLHF

j_call: TRBJ1-2
clone_size: medium-sized
v_call: TRBV4-2
d_call: .
cdr3_nt: TGTGCCAGCAGCGCCCTTGATGGGAACTATGGCTACACCTTC
cdr3_aa: CASSALDGNYGYTF

j_call: TRBJ2-1
clone_size: .
v_call: TRBV11-3
d_call: .
cdr3_nt: TGTGCCGGCAGCTTAGGCGTTTCGAACAATGAGCAGTTATTC
cdr3_aa: CAGSLGVSNNEQLF

j_call: TRBJ2-7
clone_size: .
v_call: TRBV4-1
d_call: .
cdr3_nt: TGCGCCAGCAGCCAAGAGACCCCTGTTGACCAGCGGTACTTC
cdr3_aa: CASSQETPVDQRYF

j_call: TRBJ1-3
clone_size: .
v_call: TRBV29-1
d_call: .
cdr3_nt: TGCAGTTTTGTGGCAGGGGGAAACACCATATATTTT
cdr3_aa: CSFVAGGNTIYF

j_call: TRBJ2-6
clone_size: once
v_call: TRBV5-1
d_call: .
cdr3_nt: TGCGCCAGCAGCATGGGTGGCTACTCTGGGACCAACGTCCTGACTTTC
cdr3_aa: CASSMGGYSGTNVLTF

j_call: TRBJ2-3
clone_size: .
v_call: TRBV29-1
d_call: .
cdr3_nt: TGCAGTGTTTCCGGGACAAGGGGCGTCAGATACGCAGTATTT
cdr3_aa: CSVSGTRGVRYAVF

j_call: TRBJ2-3
clone_size: once
v_call: TRBV6-1
d_call: .
cdr3_nt: TGTGCCAGCAGTGTAGGCGGGATCTCAGATACGCAGTATTTT
cdr3_aa: CASSVGGISDTQYF

j_call: TRBJ2-7
clone_size: .
v_call: TRBV5-4
d_call: .
cdr3_nt: TGTGCCAACAGCCCAACCGGGATAGGGACCAACGAGCAGTACTTC
cdr3_aa: CANSPTGIGTNEQYF

j_call: TRBJ2-2
clone_size: .
v_call: TRBV29-1
d_call: .
cdr3_nt: TGCAGCATCTATGGGACAGTGGGTCGCGGGAAACTGTTTTTT
cdr3_aa: CSIYGTVGRGKLFF

j_call: TRBJ2-2
clone_size: once
v_call: TRBV5-6
d_call: TRBD2
cdr3_nt: TGTGCCAGCAGTTTCTCTGGGCTAGCGGGATTATACACCGGGGAGCTGTTTTTT
cdr3_aa: CASSFSGLAGLYTGELFF

j_call: TRBJ2-1
clone_size: .
v_call: TRBV5-1
d_call: .
cdr3_nt: TGCGCCAGCAGCCACTTAGTGGGGCCCGATGGGGATGTGCAGTTCTTC
cdr3_aa: CASSHLVGPDGDVQFF

j_call: TRBJ2-7
clone_size: .
v_call: TRBV18
d_call: .
cdr3_nt: TGTGTCATCTCACCTTCTCGTGGGCGGGACGAGCAGTACTTC
cdr3_aa: CVISPSRGRDEQYF

j_call: TRBJ2-1
clone_size: .
v_call: TRBV6-5
d_call: .
cdr3_nt: TGTGCCAGCAGTTACACGCCCGGGGATGAGCAATTCTTC
cdr3_aa: CASSYTPGDEQFF

j_call: TRBJ2-7
clone_size: .
v_call: TRBV29-1
d_call: .
cdr3_nt: TGCAGCGTTGAAGATCCAGAGGGGAGCTCCCACGAGCAGTACTTC
cdr3_aa: CSVEDPEGSSHEQYF

j_call: TRBJ2-7
clone_size: .
v_call: TRBV11-2
d_call: .
cdr3_nt: TGTACTAGCAGTTCTAACGGGAACTCCTACGAGCAGTACTTC
cdr3_aa: CTSSSNGNSYEQYF

j_call: TRBJ2-1
clone_size: .
v_call: TRBV29-1
d_call: TRBD1
cdr3_nt: TGCAGTGTCATGTGCCCTGGACAGGAAGAACAGTTCTTC
cdr3_aa: CSVMCPGQEEQFF

j_call: TRBJ2-2
clone_size: .
v_call: TRBV29-1
d_call: .
cdr3_nt: TGCAGCGGTGTGACAGGTAGTGACACCGGGGAGCTGTTTTTT
cdr3_aa: CSGVTGSDTGELFF

j_call: TRBJ1-3
clone_size: .
v_call: TRBV6-5
d_call: TRBD1
cdr3_nt: TGTGCCAGCAGCTTCGGACAGGGGAGAGTGGGTAACACCATACATTTT
cdr3_aa: CASSFGQGRVGNTIHF

j_call: TRBJ2-6
clone_size: few
v_call: TRBV4-3
d_call: .
cdr3_nt: TGCGCCGACAGTGACGGAAACTCTGGGGCCAACGTCCTGACTTTC
cdr3_aa: CADSDGNSGANVLTF

j_call: TRBJ2-3
clone_size: .
v_call: TRBV6-1
d_call: .
cdr3_nt: TGTGCCGCAGCCCCCACAGGAGCGATGACAGATACGAAGTATTTT
cdr3_aa: CAAAPTGAMTDTKYF

j_call: TRBJ2-5
clone_size: .
v_call: TRBV28
d_call: .
cdr3_nt: TGTGCCAGCAAAAAGGGCGAGGTGAGGAGAGAGACCCAGTACTTC
cdr3_aa: CASKKGEVRRETQYF

j_call: TRBJ1-5
clone_size: .
v_call: TRBV12-3/TRBV12-4
d_call: .
cdr3_nt: TGTGCCAGCACTCCCGGCGACTATGGCGACAATCAGCCCCAGCATTTT
cdr3_aa: CASTPGDYGDNQPQHF

j_call: TRBJ2-7
clone_size: .
v_call: TRBV6-2/TRBV6-3
d_call: .
cdr3_nt: TGTGTCAGCAGCTCCCTATTTCACGACTACGAGCAGTACTTC
cdr3_aa: CVSSSLFHDYEQYF

j_call: TRBJ1-1
clone_size: .
v_call: TRBV12-3/TRBV12-4
d_call: .
cdr3_nt: TGTGCCAGCAGTCTACAGTTGAACACTGTGGCTTTCTTT
cdr3_aa: CASSLQLNTVAFF

j_call: TRBJ1-1
clone_size: few
v_call: TRBV5-5
d_call: TRBD1
cdr3_nt: TGTGCCTGCAGCCAGACAGGGAGTACTGAAGCTTTCTTT
cdr3_aa: CACSQTGSTEAFF

j_call: TRBJ1-3
clone_size: .
v_call: TRBV12-3/TRBV12-4
d_call: .
cdr3_nt: TGTGCCAGCAGTACTACAAACATCATAAATTTT
cdr3_aa: CASSTTNIINF